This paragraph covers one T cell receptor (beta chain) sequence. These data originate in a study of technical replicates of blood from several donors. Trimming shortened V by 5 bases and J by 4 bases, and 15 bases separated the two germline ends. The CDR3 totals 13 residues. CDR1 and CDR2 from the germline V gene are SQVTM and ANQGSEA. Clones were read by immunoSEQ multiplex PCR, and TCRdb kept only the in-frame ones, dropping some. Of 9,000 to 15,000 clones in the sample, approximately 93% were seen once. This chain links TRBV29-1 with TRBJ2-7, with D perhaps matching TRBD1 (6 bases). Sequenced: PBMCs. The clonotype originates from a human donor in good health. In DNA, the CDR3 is TGCAGCGTTCTCACAGGGTCTTTATACGAGCAGTACTTC. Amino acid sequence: CSVLTGSLYEQYF.